This T cell receptor beta chain was recorded in a study of cytomegalovirus exposure and HLA in healthy donors. CDR3 length: 17 amino acids. After removal of 3 bases from V and 6 bases from J, the junction contained 13 bases not matched to a gene. The germline CDR1 and CDR2 sequences are MDHEN and SYDVKM. PCR primers comprised 60 Vbeta and 13 Jbeta primers. The protocol was immunoSEQ multiplex PCR, while the TCRdb copy is restricted to in-frame clones and leaves out a portion. The sample totals 150,000 or so clones. This sequence originates from a woman aged 45-60 years in good health and CMV-seronegative. The genes are TRBV28 and TRBJ1-5; TRBD1 matches at 8 bases. Sample: PBMCs. The CDR3, as DNA: TGTGCCAGCAGTTTGGGCTTAGACAGGGGATTAAGTCAGCCCCAGCATTTT. Protein product: CASSLGLDRGLSQPQHF.